The 20 T cell receptor beta chains in this list originate from one sample, sequenced in a study of shared clonotypes between healthy human individuals. Data came from immunoSEQ multiplex PCR; TCRdb stores just in-frame clones and leaves some out. The table has around 650,000 clones, 96% seen once. Naivety among CD8 cells was defined by CD45RO negativity and positive CCR7 selection, thereby excluding terminally differentiated effector memory CD45RA+ cells. Material: naive CD8+ T cells sorted from blood. These receptor sequences come from a woman younger than 45 in good health.

Only one count was recorded for this clone. This chain uses TRBV6-5 with TRBJ1-5; D is possibly TRBD1 (6 bases). Deletions cut 2 bases from V and 6 bases from J, with 11 bases between. Germline loops: CDR1 MNHEY, CDR2 SVGAGI. CDR3 size: 14 residues. CDR3 residues: CASSYGEGGQPQHF. The CDR3 DNA follows: TGTGCCAGCAGTTACGGGGAGGGGGGTCAGCCCCAGCATTTT.

This chain links TRBV2 with TRBJ2-7, with D hard to call. From germline, CDR1 is SNHLY and CDR2 FYNNEI. V lost 7 bases and J 7 bases, leaving 11 bases between the germline ends. This CDR3 has 11 residues. The CDR3 is CASTNTREQYF. The CDR3 DNA reads TGTGCCAGCACCAACACGCGGGAGCAGTACTTC.

CDR3 in amino acids: CASSLKATGPTYEQYF. CDR3 nucleotide sequence: TGTGCCAGCAGCTTGAAAGCGACAGGACCTACCTACGAGCAGTACTTC. The chain is built from TRBV5-6 and TRBJ2-7; D is possibly TRBD1 (6 bases). The CDR3 is 16 residues long. The germline CDR1 and CDR2 sequences are SGHDT and YYEEEE. V was cut by 1 base and J by 2 bases, with 16 bases left in between.

The chain carries TRBV29-1 and TRBJ1-2, with D possibly matching TRBD1 (5 bases). V was pared by 7 bases and J by 5 bases, with 17 bases between. Germline lookup yields CDR1 SQVTM and CDR2 ANQGSEA. The CDR3 runs 13 residues. The CDR3: CSAEVPGRYGYTF. The CDR3 nucleotides read TGCAGCGCCGAGGTACCAGGGAGGTATGGCTACACCTTC. The whole variable domain, filled in from reference TRBV29-1 and TRBJ1-2, reads SAVISQKPSRDICQRGTSLTIQCQVDSQVTMMFWYRQQPGQSLTLIATANQGSEATYESGFVIDKFPISRPNLTFSTLTVSNMSPEDSSIYLCSAEVPGRYGYTFGSGTRLTVV.

This chain links TRBV14 with TRBJ2-7; no clear D. There are 14 residues in the CDR3. The V gene lost 1 base and the J gene lost 2 bases, with 9 bases spanning the gap. Germline CDR1 reads SGHDN; CDR2 reads FVKESK. The CDR3 spells CASSQGSSPYEQYF. The CDR3 DNA sequence: TGTGCCAGCAGCCAAGGGTCTAGTCCCTACGAGCAGTACTTC.

The chain recombines TRBV4-2 with TRBJ2-5; D is undetermined. Germline assignment: CDR1 LGHNA and CDR2 YNFKEQ. Between the trimmed V and J ends, which lost 0 bases and 0 bases, there was a span of 11 bases. The CDR3 has 16 residues. The DNA for the CDR3 is TGTGCCAGCAGCCAAGAATTCAACCCAAACCAAGAGACCCAGTACTTC. Its protein product is CASSQEFNPNQETQYF.

The chain couples TRBV7-8 to TRBJ2-5, with D unresolved. Trimming took 0 bases from V and 0 from J, leaving 11 bases between them. The CDR3 covers 16 residues. Germline lookup yields CDR1 SGHVS and CDR2 FQNEAQ. The DNA for the CDR3 is TGTGCCAGCAGCTTAGCGGGATACGGCTACCAAGAGACCCAGTACTTC. Amino acids: CASSLAGYGYQETQYF.

The rearrangement uses TRBV19 and TRBJ2-3; the D gene is possibly TRBD1 (6 bases). Germline assignment: CDR1 LNHDA and CDR2 SQIVND (reference sequence). Trimming cost V 7 bases and J 3 bases, with 17 bases left between them. This CDR3 is built from 15 residues. CDR3 sequence reads: CASTLSGTRTDTQYF. In DNA, the CDR3 is TGTGCCAGTACCCTTTCCGGGACACGGACAGATACGCAGTATTTT.

The chain joins TRBV6-5 to TRBJ2-7, with D perhaps matching TRBD2 (5 bases). CDR1 is MNHEY and CDR2 is SVGAGI in the germline V gene. Trimming took 4 bases from V and 2 from J, leaving 12 bases between them. The CDR3 is made up of 14 amino acids. DNA for the CDR3: TGTGCCAGCAGTTCAGGACTGATAGCCTACGAGCAGTACTTC. Protein sequence: CASSSGLIAYEQYF.

This clone was counted a single time. DNA for the CDR3: TGTGCCAGCAGTTCTGCCCCGGCTAGCACGACCGGGGAGCTGTTTTTT. Encoded protein: CASSSAPASTTGELFF. V is TRBV7-7 and J is TRBJ2-2, with D possibly being TRBD2 (5 bases). The CDR3 is made up of 16 amino acids. Germline V CDR1 and CDR2: SSHAT, FNYEAQ (reference sequence). V gave up 6 bases and J gave up 5 bases, with 19 bases separating them.

The chain recombines TRBV2 with TRBJ1-1; 11 nucleotides match TRBD1. V lost 6 bases to trimming and J lost 1 base; unmatched junction nucleotides: 7. Germline V gives CDR1 SNHLY, CDR2 FYNNEI. The CDR3 totals 16 residues. The CDR3 loop reads CASREIGQGANTEAFF. CDR3 nucleotide sequence: TGTGCCAGCAGGGAGATAGGACAGGGGGCGAACACTGAAGCTTTCTTT. Variable domain in full (rest from reference TRBV2 and TRBJ1-1): EPEVTQTPSHQVTQMGQEVILRCVPISNHLYFYWYRQILGQKVEFLVSFYNNEISEKSEIFDDQFSVERPDGSNFTLKIRSTKLEDSAMYFCASREIGQGANTEAFFGQGTRLTVV.

Remarks on this clone: Other DNA sequences of this sample code for an identical CDR3. The chain carries TRBV28 and TRBJ2-7, with D tentatively TRBD1 or TRBD2 (5 bases each). V was trimmed by 6 bases and J by 5 bases, leaving 11 bases between them. The CDR3 loop spans 12 amino acids. Germline CDR1 is MDHEN and CDR2 is SYDVKM. The DNA for the CDR3 is TGTGCCAGCAGCTTTGGGGGTGACGAGCAGTACTTC. Translating it yields CASSFGGDEQYF.

This chain joins TRBV5-5 and TRBJ2-7, with 7 bases that match TRBD1. V dropped 0 bases and J dropped 2; count of bases not matched to a gene: 8. The CDR3 spans 16 residues. Per the germline V gene, CDR1 is SGHKS and CDR2 is YYEKEE (reference sequence). The CDR3, as DNA: TGTGCCAGCAGCTTGGTTCCCCAGGGGGTAGCCTACGAGCAGTACTTC. Protein product: CASSLVPQGVAYEQYF. Full variable domain (remainder filled in from reference TRBV5-5 and TRBJ2-7): DAGVTQSPTHLIKTRGQQVTLRCSPISGHKSVSWYQQVLGQGPQFIFQYYEKEERGRGNFPDRFSARQFPNYSSELNVNALLLGDSALYLCASSLVPQGVAYEQYFGPGTRLTVT.

This rearrangement joins TRBV7-9 to TRBJ2-1; TRBD2 aligns across 10 bases. The ends lost 2 bases at V and 2 bases at J; junction bases unmatched: 9. This CDR3 region has 18 residues. CDR1 SEHNR and CDR2 FQNEAQ come from the germline V gene (reference sequence). In DNA form, the CDR3 reads TGTGCCAGCAGCTTACGTCTAGCGGGAGTGGCGGCCTACAATGAGCAGTTCTTC. Its translation: CASSLRLAGVAAYNEQFF. Complete variable domain (other parts from reference TRBV7-9 and TRBJ2-1): DTGVSQNPRHKITKRGQNVTFRCDPISEHNRLYWYRQTLGQGPEFLTYFQNEAQLEKSRLLSDRFSAERPKGSFSTLEIQRTEQGDSAMYLCASSLRLAGVAAYNEQFFGPGTRLTVL.

The V and J genes are TRBV7-8 and TRBJ2-7, with 7 bases lining up with TRBD1. The V and J ends lost 5 bases and 2 bases, in that order; junction bases with no gene match: 3. This CDR3 contains 13 residues. Germline loops: CDR1 SGHVS, CDR2 FQNEAQ. CDR3 nucleotide sequence: TGTGCCAGCAGCCAGACAGGGCCCTACGAGCAGTACTTC. Its translation is CASSQTGPYEQYF.

The V call is TRBV6-9, the J call TRBJ2-4; 10 bases match TRBD2. This CDR3 spans 20 amino acids. Per germline, CDR1 MNHGY and CDR2 SVAAGI. J was trimmed by 1 base and V by 9 bases; bases with no gene match: 21. CDR3 sequence (DNA): TGTGCCAGAACCGGACTAGCGGAGCGCATCTCAACGGGGGCCAAAAACATTCAGTACTTC. It specifies CARTGLAERISTGAKNIQYF.

V gene TRBV19 combines with J gene TRBJ1-5, with 8 bases fitting TRBD1. V shed 6 bases, J shed 0 bases, and the junction held 7 bases outside the gene matches. This CDR3 has 16 amino acids. CDR1 LNHDA and CDR2 SQIVND come from the germline V gene (reference sequence). The CDR3 DNA reads TGTGCCAGTAGCGACAGGGGAGAATATAGCAATCAGCCCCAGCATTTT. As protein: CASSDRGEYSNQPQHF.

A single count supports this clone. The chain's CDR3 is CASSQVLAGRYEQYF. For the CDR3, the DNA is TGCGCCAGCAGCCAAGTACTAGCGGGCCGCTACGAGCAGTACTTC. The chain combines TRBV4-1 with TRBJ2-7; TRBD2 agrees at 9 bases. J gave up 3 bases and V 1 base, and 4 bases lay outside the gene matches. In germline, CDR1 is MGHRA, CDR2 YSYEKL. The CDR3 length is 15 residues.

J is TRBJ1-3 and V is TRBV7-9; D perhaps matches TRBD1 (6 bases). CDR3 length: 14 residues. Germline V CDR1 and CDR2: SEHNR, FQNEAQ (reference sequence). V was pared by 5 bases and J by 5 bases, with 13 bases between. In DNA, the CDR3 is TGTGCCAGCAGCCTAATAGGGGGTCGAAACACCATATATTTT. This sequence encodes CASSLIGGRNTIYF. Drawing the rest from reference TRBV7-9 and TRBJ1-3, the complete variable domain is DTGVSQNPRHKITKRGQNVTFRCDPISEHNRLYWYRQTLGQGPEFLTYFQNEAQLEKSRLLSDRFSAERPKGSFSTLEIQRTEQGDSAMYLCASSLIGGRNTIYFGEGSWLTVV.

The rearrangement links TRBV28 to TRBJ2-1; 11 nucleotides match TRBD2. The V and J ends lost 6 bases and 4 bases, in that order; junction bases with no gene match: 5. CDR1 is MDHEN, CDR2 SYDVKM, per germline. This CDR3 has 15 residues. The CDR3 nucleotides are TGTGCCAGCAGCCTTAGCGGGAGGGGTTACAATGAGCAGTTCTTC. Translated, it gives CASSLSGRGYNEQFF.